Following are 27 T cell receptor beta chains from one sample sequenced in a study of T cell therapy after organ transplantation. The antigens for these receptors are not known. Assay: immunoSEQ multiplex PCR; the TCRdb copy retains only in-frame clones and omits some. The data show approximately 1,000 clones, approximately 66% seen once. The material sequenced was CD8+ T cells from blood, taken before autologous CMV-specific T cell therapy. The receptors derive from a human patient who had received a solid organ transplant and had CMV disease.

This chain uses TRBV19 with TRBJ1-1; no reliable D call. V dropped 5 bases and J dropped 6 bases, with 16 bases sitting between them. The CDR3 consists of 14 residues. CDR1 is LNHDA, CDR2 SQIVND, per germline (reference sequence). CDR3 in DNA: TGTGCCAGTAGTCATTTCGGCAGAAATTCTGAAGCTTTCTTT. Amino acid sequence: CASSHFGRNSEAFF.

The CDR3 region is CASSTPPDTQYF. The CDR3 DNA reads TGTGCCAGCAGCACCCCCCCAGATACGCAGTATTTT. The chain has TRBV13 and TRBJ2-3, with no clear D. The CDR3 consists of 12 residues. The V and J ends lost 5 bases and 4 bases respectively, with 7 bases between them. Germline loops: CDR1 PRHDT, CDR2 FYEKMQ (reference sequence). The full variable domain, completed using reference TRBV13 and TRBJ2-3, is AAGVIQSPRHLIKEKRETATLKCYPIPRHDTVYWYQQGPGQDPQFLISFYEKMQSDKGSIPDRFSAQQFSDYHSELNMSSLELGDSALYFCASSTPPDTQYFGPGTRLTVL.

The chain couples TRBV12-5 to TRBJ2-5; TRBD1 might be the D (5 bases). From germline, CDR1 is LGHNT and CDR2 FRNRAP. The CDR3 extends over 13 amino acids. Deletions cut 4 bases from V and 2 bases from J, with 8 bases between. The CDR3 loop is CASGSTVQETQYF. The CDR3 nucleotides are TGTGCTAGTGGTTCGACAGTTCAAGAGACCCAGTACTTC.

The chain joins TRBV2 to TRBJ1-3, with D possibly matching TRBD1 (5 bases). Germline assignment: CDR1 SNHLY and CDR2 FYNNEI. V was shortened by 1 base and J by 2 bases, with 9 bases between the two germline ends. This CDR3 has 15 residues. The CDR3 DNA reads TGTGCCAGCAGTGAAGGAAAAGGGGCTGGAAACACCATATATTTT. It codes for CASSEGKGAGNTIYF.

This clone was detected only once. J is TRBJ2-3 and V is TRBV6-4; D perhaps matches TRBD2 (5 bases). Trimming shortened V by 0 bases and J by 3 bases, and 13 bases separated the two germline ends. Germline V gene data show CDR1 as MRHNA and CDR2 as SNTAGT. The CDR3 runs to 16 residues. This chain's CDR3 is CASSDSYDGETDTQYF. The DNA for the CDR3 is TGTGCCAGCAGTGACTCCTACGACGGGGAGACAGATACGCAGTATTTT.

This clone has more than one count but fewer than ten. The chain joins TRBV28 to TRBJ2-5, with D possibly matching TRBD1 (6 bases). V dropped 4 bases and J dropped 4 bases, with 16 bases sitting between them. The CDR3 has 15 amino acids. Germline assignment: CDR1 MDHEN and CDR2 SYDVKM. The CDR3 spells CASSSRDTFRETQYF. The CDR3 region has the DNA TGTGCCAGCAGTTCTCGGGACACTTTTAGAGAGACCCAGTACTTC.

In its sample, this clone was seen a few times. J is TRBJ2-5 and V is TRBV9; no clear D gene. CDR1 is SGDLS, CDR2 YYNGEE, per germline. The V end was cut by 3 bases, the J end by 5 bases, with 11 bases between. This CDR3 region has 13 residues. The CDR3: CASSAWSTETQYF. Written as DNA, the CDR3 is TGTGCCAGCAGCGCCTGGTCGACGGAGACCCAGTACTTC.

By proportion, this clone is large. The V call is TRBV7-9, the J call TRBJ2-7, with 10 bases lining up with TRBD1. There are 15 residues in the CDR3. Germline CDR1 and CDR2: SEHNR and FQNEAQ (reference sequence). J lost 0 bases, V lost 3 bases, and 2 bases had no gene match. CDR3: CASSFRTGGSYEQYF. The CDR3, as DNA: TGTGCCAGCAGCTTTCGGACAGGGGGCTCCTACGAGCAGTACTTC.

CDR3 in amino acids: CASSELQGANTGELFF. CDR3 DNA: TGTGCCAGCAGTGAGCTACAGGGGGCGAACACCGGGGAGCTGTTTTTT. The genes are TRBV25-1 and TRBJ2-2; 8 positions match TRBD1. Trimming removed 3 bases from V and 0 bases from J; junction bases left unmatched: 3. The germline gives CDR1 MGHDK, CDR2 SYGVNS. The CDR3 is 16 amino acids. The complete variable domain, with remaining parts taken from reference TRBV25-1 and TRBJ2-2, reads EADIYQTPRYLVIGTGKKITLECSQTMGHDKMYWYQQDPGMELHLIHYSYGVNSTEKGDLSSESTVSRIRTEHFPLTLESARPSHTSQYLCASSELQGANTGELFFGEGSRLTVL.

The CDR3 protein is CASSPRASSYNSPLHF. CDR3 bases: TGTGCCAGCAGCCCCCGGGCGAGCTCCTATAATTCACCCCTCCACTTT. The V and J genes are TRBV9 and TRBJ1-6; D not certain. The CDR3 sequence is 16 residues long. Germline CDR1 reads SGDLS; CDR2 reads YYNGEE. Trimming pared 4 bases from V and 0 bases from J, leaving 11 bases between.

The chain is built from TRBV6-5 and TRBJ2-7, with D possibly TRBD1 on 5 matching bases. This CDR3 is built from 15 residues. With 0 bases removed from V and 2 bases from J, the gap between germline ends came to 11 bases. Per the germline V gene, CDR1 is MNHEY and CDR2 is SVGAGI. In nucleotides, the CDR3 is TGTGCCAGCAGTTACTCATCAGGGTCCCCCTACGAGCAGTACTTC. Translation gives CASSYSSGSPYEQYF.

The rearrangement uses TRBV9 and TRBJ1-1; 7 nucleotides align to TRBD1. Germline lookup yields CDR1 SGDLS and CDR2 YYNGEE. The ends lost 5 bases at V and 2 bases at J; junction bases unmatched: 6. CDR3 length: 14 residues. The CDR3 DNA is TGTGCCAGCAGTACCGGGACAGACAACACTGAAGCTTTCTTT. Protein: CASSTGTDNTEAFF.

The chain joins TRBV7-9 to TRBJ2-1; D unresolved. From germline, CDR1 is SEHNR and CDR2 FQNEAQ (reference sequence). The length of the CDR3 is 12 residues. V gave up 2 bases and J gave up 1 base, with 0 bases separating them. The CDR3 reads CASSLSYNEQFF. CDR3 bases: TGTGCCAGCAGCTTATCCTACAATGAGCAGTTCTTC. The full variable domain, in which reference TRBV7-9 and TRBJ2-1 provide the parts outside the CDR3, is DTGVSQNPRHKITKRGQNVTFRCDPISEHNRLYWYRQTLGQGPEFLTYFQNEAQLEKSRLLSDRFSAERPKGSFSTLEIQRTEQGDSAMYLCASSLSYNEQFFGPGTRLTVL.

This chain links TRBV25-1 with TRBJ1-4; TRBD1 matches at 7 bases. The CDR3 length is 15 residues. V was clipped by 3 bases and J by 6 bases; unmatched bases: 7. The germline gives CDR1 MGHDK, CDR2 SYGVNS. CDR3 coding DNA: TGTGCCAGCAGTGACCGTTGGGACAGCTATGAAAAACTGTTTTTT. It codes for CASSDRWDSYEKLFF.

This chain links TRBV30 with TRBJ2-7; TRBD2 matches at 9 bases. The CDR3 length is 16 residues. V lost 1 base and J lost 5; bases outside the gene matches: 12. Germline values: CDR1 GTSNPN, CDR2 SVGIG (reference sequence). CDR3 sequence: CAWSAGWASGTDEQYF. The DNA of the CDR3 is TGTGCCTGGAGTGCAGGGTGGGCTAGCGGGACGGACGAGCAGTACTTC.

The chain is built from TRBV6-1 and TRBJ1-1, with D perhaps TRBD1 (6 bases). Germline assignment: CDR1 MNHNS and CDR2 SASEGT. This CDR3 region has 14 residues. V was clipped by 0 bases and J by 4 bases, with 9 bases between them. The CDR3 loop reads CASSEATGSTEAFF. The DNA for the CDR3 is TGTGCCAGCAGTGAAGCTACAGGGAGCACTGAAGCTTTCTTT.

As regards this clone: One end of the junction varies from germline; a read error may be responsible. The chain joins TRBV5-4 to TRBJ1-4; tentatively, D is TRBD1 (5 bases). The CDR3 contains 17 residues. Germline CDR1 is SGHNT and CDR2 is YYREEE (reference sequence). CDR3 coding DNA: TGCGCCAGCAGCCAAGATGGGCGGGAGGGGTACGGGGAAAAACTGTTTTTT. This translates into CASSQDGREGYGEKLFF.

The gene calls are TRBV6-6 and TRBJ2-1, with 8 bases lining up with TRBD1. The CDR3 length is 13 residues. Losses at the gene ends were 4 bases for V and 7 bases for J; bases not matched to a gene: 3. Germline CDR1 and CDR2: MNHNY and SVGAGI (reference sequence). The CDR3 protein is CASSWTGTNEQFF. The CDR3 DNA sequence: TGTGCCAGCAGTTGGACAGGGACTAATGAGCAGTTCTTC.

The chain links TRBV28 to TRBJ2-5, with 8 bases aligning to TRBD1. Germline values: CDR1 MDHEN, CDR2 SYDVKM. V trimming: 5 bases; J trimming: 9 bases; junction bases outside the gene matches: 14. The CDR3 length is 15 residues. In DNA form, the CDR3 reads TGTGCCAGCAGTCCGACAGGGGCCCTTCGTAATCCCCAGTACTTC. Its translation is CASSPTGALRNPQYF.

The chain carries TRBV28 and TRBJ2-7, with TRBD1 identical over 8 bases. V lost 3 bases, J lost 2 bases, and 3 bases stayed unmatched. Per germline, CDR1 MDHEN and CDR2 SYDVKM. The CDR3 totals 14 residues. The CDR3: CASSLTGATYEQYF. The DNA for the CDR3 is TGTGCCAGCAGTTTGACAGGGGCTACCTACGAGCAGTACTTC.

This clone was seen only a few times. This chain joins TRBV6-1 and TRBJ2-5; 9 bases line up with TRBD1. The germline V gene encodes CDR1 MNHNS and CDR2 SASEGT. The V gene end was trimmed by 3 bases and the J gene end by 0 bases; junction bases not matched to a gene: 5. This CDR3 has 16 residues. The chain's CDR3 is CASSETGTGYQETQYF. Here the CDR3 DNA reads TGTGCCAGCAGTGAGACGGGGACAGGGTACCAAGAGACCCAGTACTTC.

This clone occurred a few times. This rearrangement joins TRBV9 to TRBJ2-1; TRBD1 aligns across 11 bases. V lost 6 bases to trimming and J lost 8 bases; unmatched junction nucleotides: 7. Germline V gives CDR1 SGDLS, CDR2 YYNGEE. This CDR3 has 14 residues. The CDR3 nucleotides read TGTGCCAGCACCCTAGGGGACAGGGGGTATGAGCAGTTCTTC. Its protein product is CASTLGDRGYEQFF.

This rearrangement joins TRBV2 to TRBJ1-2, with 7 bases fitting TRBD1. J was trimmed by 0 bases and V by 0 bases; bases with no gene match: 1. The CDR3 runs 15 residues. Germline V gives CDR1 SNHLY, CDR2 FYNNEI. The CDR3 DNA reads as TGTGCCAGCAGTGAAGCCGGGACAGCTAACTATGGCTACACCTTC. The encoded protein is CASSEAGTANYGYTF.

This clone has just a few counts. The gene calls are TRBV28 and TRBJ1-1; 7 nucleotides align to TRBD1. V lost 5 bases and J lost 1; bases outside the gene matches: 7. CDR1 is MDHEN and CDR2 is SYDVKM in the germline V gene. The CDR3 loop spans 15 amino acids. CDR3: CASSRTGKRNTEAFF. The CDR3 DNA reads TGTGCCAGCAGTCGGACAGGTAAGAGGAACACTGAAGCTTTCTTT.

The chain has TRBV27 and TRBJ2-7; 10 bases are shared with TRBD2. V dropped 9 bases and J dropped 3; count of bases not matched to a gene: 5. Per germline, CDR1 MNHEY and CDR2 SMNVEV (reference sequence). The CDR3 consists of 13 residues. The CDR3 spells CASSGRWDYEQYF. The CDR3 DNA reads TGTGCCAGTAGCGGGAGGTGGGACTACGAGCAGTACTTC.

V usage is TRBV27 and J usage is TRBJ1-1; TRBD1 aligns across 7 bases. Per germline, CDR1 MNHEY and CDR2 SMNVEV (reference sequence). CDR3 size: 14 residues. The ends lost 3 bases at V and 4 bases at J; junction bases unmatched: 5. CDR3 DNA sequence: TGTGCCAGCAGTTTCAAGGGGGCACGCACTGAAGCTTTCTTT. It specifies CASSFKGARTEAFF.

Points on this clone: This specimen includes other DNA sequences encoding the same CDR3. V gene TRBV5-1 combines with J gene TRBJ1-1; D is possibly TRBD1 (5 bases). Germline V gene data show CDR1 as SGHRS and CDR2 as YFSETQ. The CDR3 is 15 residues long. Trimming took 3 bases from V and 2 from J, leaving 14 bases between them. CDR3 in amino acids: CASSSRGEGNTEAFF. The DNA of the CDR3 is TGCGCCAGCAGCTCCCGGGGGGAGGGAAACACTGAAGCTTTCTTT.